This entry describes one T cell receptor beta chain. The record originates from a study of blood T cell repertoires in COVID-19. Per germline, CDR1 LNHDA and CDR2 SQIVND (reference sequence). CDR3 length equals 13 residues. V lost 6 bases and J 5 bases, leaving 10 bases between the germline ends. Only in-frame clones appear in the TCRdb table, and some are missing; sequencing was by immunoSEQ multiplex PCR. The data show approximately 70,000 clones, around 80% seen once. The sequence came from a woman of 80 years or more with acute or convalescent COVID-19. The chain uses TRBV19 and TRBJ2-2, with D perhaps matching TRBD2 (5 bases). The source material was peripheral blood. The chain's CDR3 is CASRRVETGELFF. As DNA, the CDR3 is TGTGCCAGTAGGAGGGTAGAGACCGGGGAGCTGTTTTTT. Together with reference TRBV19 and TRBJ2-2, the CDR3 gives the full variable domain: DGGITQSPKYLFRKEGQNVTLSCEQNLNHDAMYWYRQDPGQGLRLIYYSQIVNDFQKGDIAEGYSVSREKKESFPLTVTSAQKNPTAFYLCASRRVETGELFFGEGSRLTVL.